A selection of T cell receptor beta chains follows, all from one sample in a study of graft-versus-host responses after intestinal transplantation. TCRdb's copy holds only in-frame clones and misses some; the assay was immunoSEQ multiplex PCR. This sample has 45,000 to 60,000 clones, with about nine tenths found just once. The antigens for these receptors are not known. Material: unstimulated CD4+ T cells sorted from spleen or lymph node cells, obtained before transplant. These receptors all come from a human donor who was the organ donor for an intestinal transplant. Both conserved end residues are trimmed from each CDR3.

TRBJ1-3 TRBV18 ASSPVQAIFSGNTIY
TRBJ2-3 TRBV30 AWSYEDTDTQY
TRBJ2-1 TRBV5-1 ASSFSPGLANEQF
TRBJ2-3 TRBV4-3 ASSPTTARGDTQY
TRBJ2-3 TRBV7-3 ASSSGGLTDTQY
TRBJ2-5 TRBV5-1 ASSPGTNQETQY
TRBJ2-1 TRBV14 ASSPRLAGAYNEQF
TRBJ2-3 TRBV6-5 ASGGGIRATDTQY
TRBJ2-1 TRBV11-2 ASSPRTSGWEQQF
TRBJ2-2 TRBV18 ASRGTGGSGELF